A single T cell receptor beta chain is shown here with its context. The sample holds many counts of this clonotype. No antigen is known for it. Base qualities are not provided; no much larger clone lies one nucleotide away. There are 13 amino acids in the CDR3, from cysteine to phenylalanine inclusive. Left in the record is the CDR3 DNA by itself, 39 bases read in frame from the first base. The junction carries 13 bases between V and J, which are trimmed by 6 bases and 5 bases respectively. In the germline V gene (reference sequence), CDR1 corresponds to PRHDT and CDR2 to FYEKMQ. Ophthalmopathy patients had moderately to severely active disease, with a Clinical Activity Score of 3 or more, a NOSPECS grade of 4 or more, and a disease duration of less than 3 months. The study excluded patients with uncontrolled infections, other autoimmune diseases, pregnancy or lactation. Diagnoses were based on clinical symptoms, serum thyroxine and TRAb, thyroid ultrasound and orbital computed tomography. PBMCs were separated from 10 ml of fresh peripheral blood using Ficoll-Paque density gradient centrifugation. Trizol reagent was used to extract total RNA, and RNA quality was then checked on an Agilent 2100 Bioanalyzer.

The data were obtained in a study of T cells in Graves' hyperthyroidism and ophthalmopathy (dated 2019 in TCRdb). For the wider study: Peripheral blood was sampled at the time of initial diagnosis, prior to any treatment. A discovery cohort of about a hundred patients, approximately 45 with Graves' ophthalmopathy and 57 with stable Graves' hyperthyroidism, was used to find distinguishing TCR V-J signatures. Whether ophthalmopathy could be predicted prospectively was tested in an independent validation cohort made up of roughly 19 hyperthyroidism patients plus 17 patients who later progressed to ophthalmopathy. The roughly 100 discovery patients were randomly divided into training and test sets at a 7:3 ratio. Thyroid tissue and blood T-cell repertoires from about six Graves' hyperthyroidism patients were also compared in the study. Following sampling, methimazole starting at 30 mg daily was given to hyperthyroidism patients, and high-dose intravenous methylprednisolone was given to ophthalmopathy patients. TCR Vbeta CDR3 sequencing of 120 to 150 peripheral blood samples (around 45 ophthalmopathy, around 80 hyperthyroidism and 17 progressor patients) is reported in the paper.

The study at large found these results: Ophthalmopathy was separated from stable hyperthyroidism by a 13 V-J signature model, with around 90% sensitivity and about 81% specificity obtained in cross-validation and 80%/75% obtained in testing. No statistical method was used to set the sample size in advance, and investigators knew the group allocation. Most expanded thyroid clonotypes (frequency above 0.001) were also detected in blood, suggesting blood repertoires may reflect thyroid immune responses. In validation, progression to ophthalmopathy was predicted by the model with roughly 71% sensitivity and around 75% specificity, a median of about 6.4 months before onset.

The TCR beta CDR3 regions were amplified from the RNA transcripts. For the first round of RT-PCR on the TCR CDR3, the HTBI primer set was used together with the Qiagen OneStep RT-PCR kit. A second multiplex PCR round built the libraries, followed by size selection and purification. Libraries were sequenced paired-end with 100 bp reads on an Illumina HiSeq2000. Turning to the authors' computational methods: SOAPnuke was used to process the raw data, removing reads that contained adapters or uncalled bases, had a mean Phred below 15, or lacked an exact match to the constant primer or identifier. High-quality paired reads were merged with COPE v1.2.5, and unique nucleotide sequences were defined as clonotypes. MiTCR v1.1 was used to align the clonotypes against IMGT TRBV, TRBD and TRBJ reference segments. The analysis was restricted to V-J combinations with a frequency above 0.0001, which together covered just over 99% of the repertoires. The TCS score was defined as the ratio of F50 (clonal expansion) to E x V (chaos), calculated using BLOSUM62-based TCRdist between CDR3 peptides within each V-J. Welch's t-statistics and random forest reduced fewer than 550 V-J features to about 13, which were used in a naive Bayes classifier (R e1071). TCRdb applied fastp at Q25 and MiXCR to the public reads, then kept only in-frame beta chains. Every entry covers one CDR3 protein and lists the most common genes and DNA from its rows. The V and J calls and clone size are TCRdb's, not the authors'. This sample has roughly 240,000 distinct CDR3 sequences in its table, and about a sixth of those were observed once. The ten biggest clones cover 25% to 30% of the sample.

The specimen sequenced was blood. This TCR derives from a woman younger than 35 with Graves' ophthalmopathy. The V gene is TRBV13 and the J gene is TRBJ2-5; too little of a D gene remains to name it. The CDR3 sequence is CASSSMARETQYF. The sequence in DNA is TGTGCCAGCAGTTCAATGGCCAGGGAGACCCAGTACTTC.